The clone carrying this T cell receptor beta chain occurred a few times. Antigen unknown. Additional DNA sequences in this sample encode the identical CDR3. The germline V and J ends were trimmed by 1 base and 0 bases, with 7 bases remaining between them. This CDR3 is built from 14 residues. Germline CDR1 and CDR2: LGHNA and YSLEER. This sample was taken from a study of shared clonotypes between healthy human individuals. About the research overall: Researchers assigned three CD4 naive, three CD4 memory, two CD8 naive and one CD8 memory plate to each donor.

CD8 cells regarded as naive lacked CD45RO, were positively chosen for CCR7, and omitted terminally differentiated effector memory CD45RA+ cells. Repertoires were generated with immunoSEQ multiplex PCR, while TCRdb's copy carries only in-frame clones and drops some. The table lists over 2 million clones, about 95% of them singletons. Study-level results: Rarefaction showed sorted-subset sequencing was incomplete despite large depth. With several donors compared, approximately 5.5% of naive CD4 clonotypes were shared. Generally, estimated richness proved larger in naive subsets than it did in memory subsets.

The source of this sequence is a man aged 18 to 29 in good health. Sample: naive CD8+ T cells sorted from blood. The J gene is TRBJ2-7, the V gene TRBV4-3; possible D gene TRBD2, 5 bases. CDR3: CASSQVEGSYEQYF. The DNA for the CDR3 is TGCGCCAGCAGCCAAGTCGAGGGCTCCTACGAGCAGTACTTC.